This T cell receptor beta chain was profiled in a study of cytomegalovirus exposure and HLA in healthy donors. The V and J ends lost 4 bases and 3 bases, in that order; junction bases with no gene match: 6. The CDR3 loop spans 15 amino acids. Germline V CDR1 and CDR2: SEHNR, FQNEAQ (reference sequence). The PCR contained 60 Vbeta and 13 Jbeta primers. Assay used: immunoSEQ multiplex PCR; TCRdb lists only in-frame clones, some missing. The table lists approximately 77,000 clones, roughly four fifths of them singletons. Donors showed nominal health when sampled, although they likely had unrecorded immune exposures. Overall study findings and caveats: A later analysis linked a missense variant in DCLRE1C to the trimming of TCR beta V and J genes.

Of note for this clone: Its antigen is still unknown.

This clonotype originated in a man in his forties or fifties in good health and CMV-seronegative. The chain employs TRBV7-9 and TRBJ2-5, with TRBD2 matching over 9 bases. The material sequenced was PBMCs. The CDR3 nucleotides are TGTGCCAGCAGCTATCTAGCGGGATACAAAGAGACCCAGTACTTC. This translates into CASSYLAGYKETQYF.